A selection of T cell receptor beta chains follows, all from one sample in a study of blood T cells in healthy people across ages. TCRdb ran MiXCR on the 5' RACE reads and lists one entry per CDR3 protein. The table records 800,000 to 1,300,000 distinct CDR3 sequences, 20% to 25% of them present only once. These records were also assigned to another study, of T cells of mothers and their children.

The sequenced sample consisted of blood. These receptor sequences come from a girl aged 2 to 9 in good health. The CDR3 runs from the conserved cysteine through the conserved F or W. Fields, in order: clone size, V gene, CDR3 protein. Size is omitted from some rows. Given values are once, few, many or a class for expanded clones.

clone size: NA; V gene: TRBV5-1; CDR3 protein: CASSLNGNTIYF
clone size: NA; V gene: TRBV27; CDR3 protein: CASKSLQGWSEAFF
clone size: few; V gene: TRBV24-1; CDR3 protein: CATSDMRGLHNEQFF
clone size: few; V gene: TRBV4-3; CDR3 protein: CASSLWRAADTQYF
clone size: many; V gene: TRBV5-1; CDR3 protein: CASSLVGSSQETQYF
clone size: few; V gene: TRBV29-1; CDR3 protein: CSVEWDYLYNEQFF
clone size: NA; V gene: TRBV29-1; CDR3 protein: CSVQLVTEAFF
clone size: NA; V gene: TRBV29-1; CDR3 protein: CSVAGGKEETQYF
clone size: NA; V gene: TRBV20-1; CDR3 protein: CSARTGGSTGELFF
clone size: NA; V gene: TRBV7-6; CDR3 protein: CASSPYSGSTYNEQFF
clone size: few; V gene: TRBV20-1; CDR3 protein: CSARDPRVSYEQYF
clone size: NA; V gene: TRBV4-3; CDR3 protein: CASSYGPAYGYTF
clone size: NA; V gene: TRBV15; CDR3 protein: CATSRDFVGVNTEAFF
clone size: NA; V gene: TRBV7-6; CDR3 protein: CASSPRGMPNYGYTF
clone size: few; V gene: TRBV10-3; CDR3 protein: CAISDHGVGGYTGELFF
clone size: few; V gene: TRBV27; CDR3 protein: CASSLGPGGVRETQYF
clone size: NA; V gene: TRBV2; CDR3 protein: CASRPPGLTNEQFF
clone size: few; V gene: TRBV11-2; CDR3 protein: CASSLDLGGAGGYTF
clone size: NA; V gene: TRBV12-3/TRBV12-4; CDR3 protein: CASSQEAPPGAKNIQYF
clone size: few; V gene: TRBV20-1; CDR3 protein: CSASIGTSGPSYNEQFF
clone size: NA; V gene: TRBV2; CDR3 protein: CASITGTGIEQYF